This is a list of T cell receptor beta chains from one sample in a study of blood T cell repertoires in COVID-19. The protocol was immunoSEQ multiplex PCR, while the TCRdb copy is restricted to in-frame clones and leaves out a portion. The data hold 150,000 to 200,000 clones, with roughly 82% observed a single time. The sequenced sample was PBMCs or T cells enriched from blood (not recorded which). The origin of the receptors is an older woman with acute COVID-19. The CDR3 runs from the conserved cysteine through the conserved F or W. A D gene is named only where the DNA matches it firmly. Only some rows state a clone size, as once, few, many or a class for expanded clones.

clone_size: -
v_call: TRBV12-5
d_call: TRBD1
j_call: TRBJ1-3
cdr3_nt: TGTGCTAGTGGTTCCTTGGGACAGGGGGCCGGAAACACCATATATTTT
cdr3_aa: CASGSLGQGAGNTIYF

clone_size: -
v_call: TRBV19
d_call: -
j_call: TRBJ1-3
cdr3_nt: TGTGCCAGTAGGCTAATCTCTGGAAACACCATATATTTT
cdr3_aa: CASRLISGNTIYF

clone_size: -
v_call: TRBV19
d_call: TRBD2
j_call: TRBJ2-1
cdr3_nt: TGTGCCAGTAGTACCCCTGGACTAGCCGGGCAGTTCTTC
cdr3_aa: CASSTPGLAGQFF

clone_size: once
v_call: TRBV19
d_call: -
j_call: TRBJ2-5
cdr3_nt: TGTGCCAGTAGCCAACAGGTGGAAGAGACCCAGTACTTC
cdr3_aa: CASSQQVEETQYF

clone_size: -
v_call: TRBV7-2
d_call: TRBD1
j_call: TRBJ1-4
cdr3_nt: TGTGCCAGCAGCCAGAGGACAGGGGTAGAAAAACTGTTTTTT
cdr3_aa: CASSQRTGVEKLFF

clone_size: -
v_call: TRBV18
d_call: TRBD1
j_call: TRBJ1-4
cdr3_nt: TGTGCCAGCTCGATCGACAGGGATGAAAAACTGTTTTTT
cdr3_aa: CASSIDRDEKLFF

clone_size: once
v_call: TRBV29-1
d_call: -
j_call: TRBJ1-1
cdr3_nt: TGCAGCGTTCGAGATCAAGTTAAGAACACTGAAGCTTTCTTT
cdr3_aa: CSVRDQVKNTEAFF

clone_size: -
v_call: TRBV4-3
d_call: -
j_call: TRBJ1-1
cdr3_nt: TGCGCCAGCAGCCAAGATCACGCGGGTATGGTTGAAGCTTTCTTT
cdr3_aa: CASSQDHAGMVEAFF

clone_size: -
v_call: TRBV6-5
d_call: -
j_call: TRBJ2-7
cdr3_nt: TGTGCCAGCAGTCAGGGGCATCCCTACGAGCAGTACTTC
cdr3_aa: CASSQGHPYEQYF

clone_size: -
v_call: TRBV5-4
d_call: TRBD1
j_call: TRBJ1-2
cdr3_nt: TGTGCCAGCAGCTTAGGGACAGGCTGGGGGTATGGCTACACCTTC
cdr3_aa: CASSLGTGWGYGYTF

clone_size: -
v_call: TRBV9
d_call: -
j_call: TRBJ1-6
cdr3_nt: TGTGCCAGCAGCGTGCGACTTGAGGGTTCACCCCTCCACTTT
cdr3_aa: CASSVRLEGSPLHF

clone_size: -
v_call: TRBV19
d_call: TRBD1
j_call: TRBJ1-2
cdr3_nt: TGTGCCAGTAGCCCTACTCAGGACAGGCGAACTAACTATGGCTACACCTTC
cdr3_aa: CASSPTQDRRTNYGYTF

clone_size: -
v_call: TRBV18
d_call: TRBD1
j_call: TRBJ2-5
cdr3_nt: TGTGCCAGCTCACCAGGGCAGGGGGCAAAGACCCAGTACTTC
cdr3_aa: CASSPGQGAKTQYF

clone_size: -
v_call: TRBV5-1
d_call: -
j_call: TRBJ1-3
cdr3_nt: TGCGCCAGCAGCTCAGGACTGACCTCAATATCTGGAAACACCATATATTTT
cdr3_aa: CASSSGLTSISGNTIYF

clone_size: -
v_call: TRBV5-4
d_call: -
j_call: TRBJ1-2
cdr3_nt: TGTGCCAGCAGCCCTAGGACAGAGATCTATGGCTACACCTTC
cdr3_aa: CASSPRTEIYGYTF

clone_size: -
v_call: TRBV20-1
d_call: -
j_call: TRBJ1-1
cdr3_nt: TGCAGTGCTGATACAGCGGGTGAAGCTTTCTTT
cdr3_aa: CSADTAGEAFF

clone_size: -
v_call: TRBV7-2
d_call: TRBD1
j_call: TRBJ1-1
cdr3_nt: TGTGCCAGCAGCTTCACAGGGGGCTACGTTGAAGCTTTCTTT
cdr3_aa: CASSFTGGYVEAFF

clone_size: -
v_call: TRBV6-1
d_call: -
j_call: TRBJ1-3
cdr3_nt: TGTGCCAGCAGTGATGGCGGAGGCTCTGGAAACACCATATATTTT
cdr3_aa: CASSDGGGSGNTIYF

clone_size: once
v_call: TRBV10-1
d_call: -
j_call: TRBJ2-2
cdr3_nt: TGCGCCAGCAGCGCGACAAGCACCGGGGAGCTGTTTTTT
cdr3_aa: CASSATSTGELFF

clone_size: once
v_call: TRBV24-1
d_call: -
j_call: TRBJ2-3
cdr3_nt: TGTGCCACCAGTGATTTACGGGGCACAGATACGCAGTATTTT
cdr3_aa: CATSDLRGTDTQYF

clone_size: -
v_call: TRBV6-5
d_call: TRBD2
j_call: TRBJ2-1
cdr3_nt: TGTGCCAGCGAAAATAGCGGGAGCCACAATGAGCAGTTCTTC
cdr3_aa: CASENSGSHNEQFF

clone_size: -
v_call: TRBV6-5
d_call: -
j_call: TRBJ1-6
cdr3_nt: TGTGCCAGCAGCCTATTCAAGGGGATTAATTCACCCCTCCACTTT
cdr3_aa: CASSLFKGINSPLHF

clone_size: -
v_call: TRBV7-6
d_call: -
j_call: TRBJ2-7
cdr3_nt: TGTGCCAGCAGCTTACCGGGAGCGGGCTACGAGCAGTACTTC
cdr3_aa: CASSLPGAGYEQYF

clone_size: -
v_call: TRBV10-2
d_call: TRBD1
j_call: TRBJ1-2
cdr3_nt: TGCGCCAGCAATAACAGGGGGCCGTACTATGGCTACACCTTC
cdr3_aa: CASNNRGPYYGYTF

clone_size: -
v_call: TRBV4-2
d_call: -
j_call: TRBJ2-7
cdr3_nt: TGTGCCAGCAGCCAAGCCTTAGGACTTCCTTACGAGCAGTACTTC
cdr3_aa: CASSQALGLPYEQYF

clone_size: -
v_call: TRBV19
d_call: -
j_call: TRBJ1-6
cdr3_nt: TGTGCCAGTAGTATTCAGGGACTTTTTGATTCACCCCTCCACTTT
cdr3_aa: CASSIQGLFDSPLHF

clone_size: -
v_call: TRBV5-8
d_call: -
j_call: TRBJ1-3
cdr3_nt: TGTGCCAGCAGCTTGGAGAGAGGAAACACCATATATTTT
cdr3_aa: CASSLERGNTIYF

clone_size: -
v_call: TRBV7-2
d_call: TRBD2
j_call: TRBJ2-3
cdr3_nt: TGTGCCAGCAGCAAAACTAGCGGGGTTAGCACAGATACGCAGTATTTT
cdr3_aa: CASSKTSGVSTDTQYF

clone_size: -
v_call: TRBV6-2/TRBV6-3
d_call: -
j_call: TRBJ2-7
cdr3_nt: TGTGCCAGCAGTTACCTGAGGACTCTCGAGCAGTACTTC
cdr3_aa: CASSYLRTLEQYF

clone_size: once
v_call: TRBV14
d_call: -
j_call: TRBJ1-2
cdr3_nt: TGTGCCAGCAGCCTTTTTCAGGGGAATGGCTACACCTTC
cdr3_aa: CASSLFQGNGYTF

clone_size: -
v_call: TRBV30
d_call: -
j_call: TRBJ1-1
cdr3_nt: TGTGCCTGGAGTTCCGGGGGAGGGGTTGAAGCTTTCTTT
cdr3_aa: CAWSSGGGVEAFF

clone_size: -
v_call: TRBV5-8
d_call: -
j_call: TRBJ2-2
cdr3_nt: TGTGCCAGCAGCTTGCAGGGGTCCACCGGGGAGCTGTTTTTT
cdr3_aa: CASSLQGSTGELFF

clone_size: -
v_call: TRBV5-1
d_call: -
j_call: TRBJ1-6
cdr3_nt: TGCGCCAGCAGCCCGGCGGGGGGGAATTCACCCCTCCACTTT
cdr3_aa: CASSPAGGNSPLHF

clone_size: once
v_call: TRBV18
d_call: TRBD2
j_call: TRBJ2-3
cdr3_nt: TGTGCCAGCTCGCCGGGACTAGCGGGGGCTAAGCACACAGATACGCAGTATTTT
cdr3_aa: CASSPGLAGAKHTDTQYF

clone_size: few
v_call: TRBV10-3
d_call: -
j_call: TRBJ1-2
cdr3_nt: TGTGCCATCAGTGGGGCAGAGACCTATGGCTACACCTTC
cdr3_aa: CAISGAETYGYTF

clone_size: -
v_call: TRBV6-2/TRBV6-3
d_call: -
j_call: TRBJ2-1
cdr3_nt: TGTGCCAGCAGTTACGTCGGCGGCAGAGACTGGAATGAGCAGTTCTTC
cdr3_aa: CASSYVGGRDWNEQFF

clone_size: -
v_call: TRBV29-1
d_call: TRBD1
j_call: TRBJ1-2
cdr3_nt: TGCAGCGCCGGACAGGGTAGAAACTATGGCTACACCTTC
cdr3_aa: CSAGQGRNYGYTF

clone_size: few
v_call: TRBV4-1
d_call: -
j_call: TRBJ2-4
cdr3_nt: TGCGCCAGCAGCCAAGAGATTGTAGAGGTAGCCAAAAACATTCAGTACTTC
cdr3_aa: CASSQEIVEVAKNIQYF

clone_size: few
v_call: TRBV6-4
d_call: TRBD1
j_call: TRBJ1-1
cdr3_nt: TGTGCCAGCAGTGTCCGGGACAGGGCTGCTTTCTTT
cdr3_aa: CASSVRDRAAFF

clone_size: once
v_call: TRBV19
d_call: TRBD1
j_call: TRBJ1-5
cdr3_nt: TGTGCCAGTAGTCCTCGGACAGGGACGACTTTCCCCCCCCAGCATTTT
cdr3_aa: CASSPRTGTTFPPQHF

clone_size: -
v_call: TRBV3-1/TRBV3-2
d_call: TRBD2
j_call: TRBJ2-1
cdr3_nt: TGTGCCAGCAGCCCGGGACTAGCGGGAGACTACAATGAGCAGTTCTTC
cdr3_aa: CASSPGLAGDYNEQFF

clone_size: -
v_call: TRBV5-1
d_call: TRBD1
j_call: TRBJ1-1
cdr3_nt: TGCGCCAGCAGCTTGGCCGAGGGACAGACGAACACTGAAGCTTTCTTT
cdr3_aa: CASSLAEGQTNTEAFF

clone_size: -
v_call: TRBV28
d_call: -
j_call: TRBJ1-1
cdr3_nt: TGTGCCAGCAGTTGGGGGCAAGGTGAAGCTTTCTTT
cdr3_aa: CASSWGQGEAFF